The clone carrying this T cell receptor beta chain was counted only a few times. These data come from a study of response to subunit inactivated influenza vaccine. TCRdb recomputed calls from the RT-PCR reads with MiXCR, one row per CDR3 protein. The repertoire includes roughly 550,000 distinct CDR3 sequences, roughly 23% of them detected once, and 2.5% to 3% sits in the top ten. CDR3 length: 13 amino acids. Deletions cut 0 bases from V and 3 bases from J, with 3 bases between. Germline CDR1 reads SGHTA; CDR2 reads FQGNSA. This same sample was also part of a study on T cells expressing NK-cell markers. That work states: It was by 5'RACE template switching with UMIs that TCR beta cDNA was made.

This chain uses TRBV7-2 with TRBJ2-1; D gene uncertain. The clonotype originates from a man aged 45 to 65 who received an inactivated influenza vaccine. Sequencing was performed on CD4+ T cells sorted from PBMCs, taken roughly 12 days after vaccination. The CDR3 DNA follows: TGTGCCAGCAGCTTAGCGGTCTACAATGAGCAGTTCTTC. Its translation: CASSLAVYNEQFF.